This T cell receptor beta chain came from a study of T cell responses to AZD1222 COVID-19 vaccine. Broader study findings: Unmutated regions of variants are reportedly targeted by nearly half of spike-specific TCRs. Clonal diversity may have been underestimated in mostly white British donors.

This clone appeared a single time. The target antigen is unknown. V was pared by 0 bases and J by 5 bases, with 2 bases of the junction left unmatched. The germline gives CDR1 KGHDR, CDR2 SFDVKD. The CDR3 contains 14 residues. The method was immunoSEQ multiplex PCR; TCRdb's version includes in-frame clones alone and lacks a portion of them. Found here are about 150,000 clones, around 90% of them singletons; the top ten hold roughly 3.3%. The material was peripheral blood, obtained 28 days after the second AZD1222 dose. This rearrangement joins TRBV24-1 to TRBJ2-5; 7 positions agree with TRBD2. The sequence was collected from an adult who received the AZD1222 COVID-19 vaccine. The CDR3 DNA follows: TGTGCCACCAGTGATTTGCGCGGGAGCGAGACCCAGTACTTC. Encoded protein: CATSDLRGSETQYF.